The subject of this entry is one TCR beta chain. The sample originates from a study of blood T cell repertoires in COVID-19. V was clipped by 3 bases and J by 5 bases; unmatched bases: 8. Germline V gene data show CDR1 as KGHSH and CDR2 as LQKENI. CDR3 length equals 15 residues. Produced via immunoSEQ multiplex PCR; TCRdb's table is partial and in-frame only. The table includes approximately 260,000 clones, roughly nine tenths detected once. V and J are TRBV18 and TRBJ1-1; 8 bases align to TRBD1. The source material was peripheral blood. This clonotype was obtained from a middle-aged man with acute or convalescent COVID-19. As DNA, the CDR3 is TGTGCCAGCTCACCCGGACAGGGTTCAGGGACTGAAGCTTTCTTT. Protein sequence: CASSPGQGSGTEAFF.